This TCR beta chain was sequenced during a study of shared clonotypes between healthy human individuals. V lost 1 base and J 0 bases, leaving 11 bases between the germline ends. This CDR3 contains 16 residues. Germline assignment: CDR1 SGDLS and CDR2 YYNGEE. Clones were sequenced by immunoSEQ multiplex PCR, and TCRdb holds only the in-frame ones, with some missing. Among about 600,000 clones listed, around 97% were seen once. The TCR was taken from a woman aged 25-40 years in good health. The source material was naive CD4+ T cells sorted from blood. Subset: CD45RA+ positively selected. The V gene is TRBV9, the J gene TRBJ2-1; possibly TRBD2 for D (5 bases). The CDR3 sequence: CASSVLATGSYNEQFF. CDR3 sequence (DNA): TGTGCCAGCAGCGTACTAGCCACGGGCTCCTACAATGAGCAGTTCTTC.